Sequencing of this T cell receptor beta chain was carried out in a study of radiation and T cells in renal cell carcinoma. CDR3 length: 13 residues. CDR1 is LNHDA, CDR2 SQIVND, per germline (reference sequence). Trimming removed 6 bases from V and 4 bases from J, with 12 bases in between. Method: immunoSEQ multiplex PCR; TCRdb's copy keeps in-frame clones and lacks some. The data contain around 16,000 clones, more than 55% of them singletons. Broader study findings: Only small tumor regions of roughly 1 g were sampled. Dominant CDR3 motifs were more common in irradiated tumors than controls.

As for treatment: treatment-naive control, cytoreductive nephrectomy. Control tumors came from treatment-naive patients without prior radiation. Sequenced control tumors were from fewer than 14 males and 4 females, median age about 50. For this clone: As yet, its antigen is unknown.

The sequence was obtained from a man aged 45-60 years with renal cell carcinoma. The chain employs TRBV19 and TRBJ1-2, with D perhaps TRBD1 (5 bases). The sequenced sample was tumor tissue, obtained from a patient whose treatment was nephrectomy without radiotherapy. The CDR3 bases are TGTGCCAGTAGGAAATCCGACAGCTATGGCTACACCTTC. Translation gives CASRKSDSYGYTF.